A selection of T cell receptor beta chains follows, all from one sample in a study of blood T cells in healthy people across ages. TCRdb processed the 5' RACE reads anew with MiXCR; each CDR3 protein has one entry. The sample records some 1.6 million distinct CDR3 sequences, approximately 32% being singletons. Sample: blood. All receptors come from a woman aged 25 to 45 in good health. The CDR3 runs from the conserved cysteine through the conserved F or W. A D gene is named only where the DNA matches it firmly. Clone size is stated in some rows and not others, as once, few, many or a class when expanded.

cdr3_aa: CASSSQGGGELFF; cdr3_nt: TGCGCCAGCAGCTCCCAAGGGGGCGGGGAGCTGTTTTTT; d_call: .; v_call: TRBV5-1; clone_size: .; j_call: TRBJ2-2
cdr3_aa: CSALKGGTNTGELFF; cdr3_nt: TGCAGTGCCCTAAAAGGCGGTACGAACACCGGGGAGCTGTTTTTT; d_call: .; v_call: TRBV20-1; clone_size: .; j_call: TRBJ2-2
cdr3_aa: CASSPHMSSYEQYF; cdr3_nt: TGTGCCAGCAGTCCCCACATGAGCTCCTACGAGCAGTACTTC; d_call: .; v_call: TRBV27; clone_size: .; j_call: TRBJ2-7
cdr3_aa: CASSTWGGGYDYTF; cdr3_nt: TGTGCCAGCAGTACCTGGGGCGGGGGCTATGACTACACCTTC; d_call: .; v_call: TRBV27; clone_size: .; j_call: TRBJ1-2
cdr3_aa: CASSGGQGTGELFF; cdr3_nt: TGCGCCAGCAGCGGGGGACAGGGGACCGGGGAGCTGTTTTTT; d_call: TRBD1; v_call: TRBV5-1; clone_size: few; j_call: TRBJ2-2
cdr3_aa: CASSEGGTSQETQYF; cdr3_nt: TGTGCCAGCAGTGAAGGAGGGACTAGCCAAGAGACCCAGTACTTC; d_call: TRBD2; v_call: TRBV2; clone_size: .; j_call: TRBJ2-5
cdr3_aa: CASKEREKDTQYF; cdr3_nt: TGTGCCAGCAAGGAGCGGGAAAAAGATACGCAGTATTTT; d_call: TRBD2; v_call: TRBV2; clone_size: .; j_call: TRBJ2-3
cdr3_aa: CSAREGAASEKLFF; cdr3_nt: TGCAGTGCCAGAGAGGGGGCAGCGAGTGAAAAACTGTTTTTT; d_call: TRBD1; v_call: TRBV20-1; clone_size: few; j_call: TRBJ1-4
cdr3_aa: CSGRTGFSGYTF; cdr3_nt: TGCAGCGGTCGAACAGGTTTTTCAGGCTACACCTTC; d_call: .; v_call: TRBV29-1; clone_size: many; j_call: TRBJ1-2
cdr3_aa: CASSGENTQYF; cdr3_nt: TGTGCCAGCAGTGGGGAAAATACGCAGTATTTT; d_call: .; v_call: TRBV9; clone_size: few; j_call: TRBJ2-3
cdr3_aa: CASSRRTSGGSQTQYF; cdr3_nt: TGTGCCAGCAGCAGGCGGACTAGCGGGGGGTCGCAGACCCAGTACTTC; d_call: TRBD2; v_call: TRBV11-3; clone_size: .; j_call: TRBJ2-5
cdr3_aa: CASSPTGYVHNEQFF; cdr3_nt: TGCGCCAGCAGCCCCACGGGCTATGTTCACAATGAGCAGTTCTTC; d_call: .; v_call: TRBV4-1; clone_size: .; j_call: TRBJ2-1
cdr3_aa: CASSLTSGSIAYEQYF; cdr3_nt: TGTGCCAGCAGTCTAACCAGCGGGAGTATCGCCTACGAGCAGTACTTC; d_call: TRBD2; v_call: TRBV12-3/TRBV12-4; clone_size: many; j_call: TRBJ2-7
cdr3_aa: CASRVAGGPGEQFF; cdr3_nt: TGTGCCAGCAGGGTAGCGGGAGGGCCGGGTGAGCAGTTCTTC; d_call: TRBD2; v_call: TRBV12-3/TRBV12-4; clone_size: few; j_call: TRBJ2-1
cdr3_aa: CASRHLRPGTVQQFF; cdr3_nt: TGTGCCAGCAGACACCTTCGCCCCGGGACGGTACAGCAGTTCTTC; d_call: .; v_call: TRBV28; clone_size: .; j_call: TRBJ2-1
cdr3_aa: CASSCRQGFYEQYF; cdr3_nt: TGCGCCAGCAGCTGCCGGCAGGGGTTCTACGAGCAGTACTTC; d_call: .; v_call: TRBV5-1; clone_size: .; j_call: TRBJ2-7
cdr3_aa: CSAPNAGGDDTQYF; cdr3_nt: TGCAGTGCCCCCAACGCGGGGGGAGATGATACGCAGTATTTT; d_call: TRBD2; v_call: TRBV20-1; clone_size: .; j_call: TRBJ2-3
cdr3_aa: CANSLASFSGANVLTF; cdr3_nt: TGCGCCAACAGCTTGGCGAGTTTCTCTGGGGCCAACGTCCTGACTTTC; d_call: .; v_call: TRBV5-1; clone_size: .; j_call: TRBJ2-6
cdr3_aa: CASSPHDSPQATDTQYF; cdr3_nt: TGTGCCAGCTCACCCCATGACAGTCCCCAGGCGACAGATACGCAGTATTTT; d_call: .; v_call: TRBV18; clone_size: .; j_call: TRBJ2-3
cdr3_aa: CASPRSYNEQFF; cdr3_nt: TGCGCCAGCCCTCGGTCTTACAATGAGCAGTTCTTC; d_call: .; v_call: TRBV5-1; clone_size: few; j_call: TRBJ2-1
cdr3_aa: CARRWCDTQYF; cdr3_nt: TGTGCCCGCAGGTGGTGTGATACGCAGTATTTT; d_call: .; v_call: TRBV9; clone_size: .; j_call: TRBJ2-3
cdr3_aa: CASSLPGGGSNYGYTF; cdr3_nt: TGTGCCAGCAGCCTACCTGGAGGGGGCTCTAACTATGGCTACACCTTC; d_call: TRBD1; v_call: TRBV9; clone_size: .; j_call: TRBJ1-2
cdr3_aa: CASSPGRNGEQYF; cdr3_nt: TGTGCCAGCAGTCCCGGACGGAACGGCGAGCAGTACTTC; d_call: .; v_call: TRBV27; clone_size: few; j_call: TRBJ2-7
cdr3_aa: CASSLEEGAGEQYF; cdr3_nt: TGTGCCAGCAGTTTAGAAGAGGGGGCTGGGGAGCAGTACTTC; d_call: TRBD1; v_call: TRBV12-3/TRBV12-4; clone_size: .; j_call: TRBJ2-5
cdr3_aa: CAWTRPGTDYGYTF; cdr3_nt: TGTGCCTGGACTCGCCCCGGGACGGACTATGGCTACACCTTC; d_call: .; v_call: TRBV30; clone_size: .; j_call: TRBJ1-2
cdr3_aa: CASSSRDDTQYF; cdr3_nt: TGCGCCAGCAGCTCCCGGGATGATACGCAGTATTTT; d_call: .; v_call: TRBV5-1; clone_size: few; j_call: TRBJ2-3
cdr3_aa: CSAQSQGTYTEAFF; cdr3_nt: TGCAGTGCACAGTCTCAGGGGACGTACACTGAAGCTTTCTTT; d_call: .; v_call: TRBV20-1; clone_size: few; j_call: TRBJ1-1
cdr3_aa: CSAKTSGGSYNEQFF; cdr3_nt: TGCAGTGCCAAGACTAGCGGGGGATCCTACAATGAACAGTTCTTC; d_call: TRBD2; v_call: TRBV20-1; clone_size: .; j_call: TRBJ2-1
cdr3_aa: CSVGGTYEQYF; cdr3_nt: TGCAGCGTTGGAGGAACCTACGAGCAGTACTTC; d_call: .; v_call: TRBV29-1; clone_size: many; j_call: TRBJ2-7
cdr3_aa: CASSFRGSTDTQYF; cdr3_nt: TGTGCCAGCAGCTTTCGGGGCAGCACAGATACGCAGTATTTT; d_call: .; v_call: TRBV12-3/TRBV12-4; clone_size: many; j_call: TRBJ2-3
cdr3_aa: CASSVAGGVTDTQYF; cdr3_nt: TGTGCCAGCAGCGTAGCGGGCGGGGTCACAGATACGCAGTATTTT; d_call: .; v_call: TRBV9; clone_size: few; j_call: TRBJ2-3
cdr3_aa: CASSLGTSGGRTQYF; cdr3_nt: TGCGCCAGCAGCTTGGGGACTAGCGGGGGTCGCACCCAGTACTTC; d_call: TRBD2; v_call: TRBV5-1; clone_size: .; j_call: TRBJ2-5
cdr3_aa: CASSFLGADLWLSYNEQFF; cdr3_nt: TGTGCCAGCAGTTTTTTGGGGGCAGACCTTTGGCTTTCCTACAATGAGCAGTTCTTC; d_call: .; v_call: TRBV12-3/TRBV12-4; clone_size: .; j_call: TRBJ2-1
cdr3_aa: CASRHDNEQFF; cdr3_nt: TGCGCCAGCAGGCACGACAATGAGCAGTTCTTC; d_call: .; v_call: TRBV4-1; clone_size: .; j_call: TRBJ2-1
cdr3_aa: CSADSGRRLETQYF; cdr3_nt: TGCAGTGCAGATAGCGGGAGAAGGTTGGAGACCCAGTACTTC; d_call: TRBD2; v_call: TRBV20-1; clone_size: few; j_call: TRBJ2-5
cdr3_aa: CSASPTSGRGEQFF; cdr3_nt: TGCAGTGCTAGTCCTACTAGCGGGAGGGGTGAGCAGTTCTTC; d_call: TRBD2; v_call: TRBV20-1; clone_size: .; j_call: TRBJ2-1
cdr3_aa: CSSSLDLWPSGSYNEQFF; cdr3_nt: TGTTCCAGCAGCTTAGATCTCTGGCCTAGCGGTTCCTACAATGAGCAGTTCTTC; d_call: TRBD2; v_call: TRBV7-9; clone_size: .; j_call: TRBJ2-1
cdr3_aa: CASSQAASGTLEQYF; cdr3_nt: TGTGCCAGCAGCCAAGCGGCTAGCGGGACCCTCGAGCAGTACTTC; d_call: TRBD2; v_call: TRBV4-2; clone_size: .; j_call: TRBJ2-7
cdr3_aa: CASSPGQRGYDEQFF; cdr3_nt: TGTGCCAGCAGCCCGGGACAAAGAGGCTACGATGAGCAGTTCTTC; d_call: .; v_call: TRBV7-2; clone_size: .; j_call: TRBJ2-1
cdr3_aa: CASSPSWGIGTQYF; cdr3_nt: TGTGCCAGCAGCCCCAGTTGGGGGATAGGGACCCAGTACTTC; d_call: .; v_call: TRBV3-1; clone_size: few; j_call: TRBJ2-5
cdr3_aa: CASSTSGRPSYEQYF; cdr3_nt: TGTGCCAGCAGTACTAGCGGGCGGCCCTCCTACGAGCAGTACTTC; d_call: TRBD2; v_call: TRBV28; clone_size: .; j_call: TRBJ2-7
cdr3_aa: CASSDLAGPSYNEQFF; cdr3_nt: TGTGCCAGCAGCGACTTAGCGGGGCCTTCTTACAATGAGCAGTTCTTC; d_call: TRBD2; v_call: TRBV6-4; clone_size: .; j_call: TRBJ2-1
cdr3_aa: CASSPTESGLKGYTF; cdr3_nt: TGTGCCAGCAGTCCAACGGAAAGTGGACTGAAAGGCTACACCTTC; d_call: .; v_call: TRBV27; clone_size: .; j_call: TRBJ1-2
cdr3_aa: CASSRSMTGGAYEQYF; cdr3_nt: TGTGCCAGCAGCCGGAGCATGACAGGGGGGGCCTACGAGCAGTACTTC; d_call: TRBD1; v_call: TRBV3-1; clone_size: .; j_call: TRBJ2-7
cdr3_aa: CSARAPGVSPNEQFF; cdr3_nt: TGCAGTGCTAGAGCCCCGGGAGTGTCCCCCAATGAGCAGTTCTTC; d_call: .; v_call: TRBV20-1; clone_size: .; j_call: TRBJ2-1
cdr3_aa: CSSSRLLRGLHF; cdr3_nt: TGTTCCAGCAGCCGCCTTCTACGGGGCCTCCACTTT; d_call: .; v_call: TRBV7-9; clone_size: .; j_call: TRBJ1-6
cdr3_aa: CAGSPLFGEQETQYF; cdr3_nt: TGTGCCGGCAGTCCCCTGTTTGGGGAGCAGGAGACCCAGTACTTC; d_call: .; v_call: TRBV12-3/TRBV12-4; clone_size: .; j_call: TRBJ2-5
cdr3_aa: CSAASGGSTDTQYF; cdr3_nt: TGCAGTGCCGCCTCGGGCGGGAGCACAGATACGCAGTATTTT; d_call: .; v_call: TRBV20-1; clone_size: .; j_call: TRBJ2-3
cdr3_aa: CASSPSQTRETQYF; cdr3_nt: TGTGCCAGCTCACCATCACAAACCCGGGAGACCCAGTACTTC; d_call: .; v_call: TRBV18; clone_size: .; j_call: TRBJ2-5
cdr3_aa: CSAPGTDYSNQPQHF; cdr3_nt: TGCAGTGCTCCCGGGACAGATTATAGCAATCAGCCCCAGCATTTT; d_call: TRBD1; v_call: TRBV20-1; clone_size: .; j_call: TRBJ1-5
cdr3_aa: CASSQSGGTYEQYF; cdr3_nt: TGTGCCAGCAGCCAGAGCGGGGGGACCTACGAGCAGTACTTC; d_call: TRBD2; v_call: TRBV5-6; clone_size: .; j_call: TRBJ2-7
cdr3_aa: CASSHKTSGPNEQFF; cdr3_nt: TGCGCCAGCAGCCATAAGACTAGCGGGCCCAATGAGCAGTTCTTC; d_call: TRBD2; v_call: TRBV4-1; clone_size: .; j_call: TRBJ2-1